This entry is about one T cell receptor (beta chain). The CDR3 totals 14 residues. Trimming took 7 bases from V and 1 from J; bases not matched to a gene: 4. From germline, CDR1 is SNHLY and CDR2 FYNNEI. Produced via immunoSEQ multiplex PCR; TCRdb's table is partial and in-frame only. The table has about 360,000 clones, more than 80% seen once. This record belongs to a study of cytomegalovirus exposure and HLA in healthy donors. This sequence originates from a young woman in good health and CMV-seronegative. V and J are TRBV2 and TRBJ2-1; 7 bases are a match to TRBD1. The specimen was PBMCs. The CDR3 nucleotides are TGTGCCAGCAATATACAGGGGTCCTACAATGAGCAGTTCTTC. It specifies CASNIQGSYNEQFF. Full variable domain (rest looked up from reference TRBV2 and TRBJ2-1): EPEVTQTPSHQVTQMGQEVILRCVPISNHLYFYWYRQILGQKVEFLVSFYNNEISEKSEIFDDQFSVERPDGSNFTLKIRSTKLEDSAMYFCASNIQGSYNEQFFGPGTRLTVL.